These 18 T cell receptor beta chains originate from one sample sequenced in a study of cytomegalovirus exposure and HLA in healthy donors (TCRdb year 2017). The library was made by the immunoSEQ multiplex PCR assay. A mixture of 60 forward primers for TCR Vbeta segments and 13 reverse primers for TCR Jbeta segments was used in the multiplex PCR. TCRdb obtained this table from immuneACCESS and retained in-frame rearrangements with V and J assigned. These tables miss some clones; where compared with another copy, unresolved V genes account for less than half of the shortfall, and the remainder is unexplained. The sample has hundreds of thousands of clones on record, roughly 80% of them singletons. Approximately 2.8% of the sample belongs to the ten largest clones. The specimen sequenced was PBMCs. These TCRs come from a man aged 30 to 39 in good health and CMV-seronegative.

The chain uses TRBV5-1 and TRBJ2-3, with D possibly being TRBD1 (6 bases). Germline CDR1 reads SGHRS; CDR2 reads YFSETQ. Trimming cost V 3 bases and J 6 bases, with 23 bases left between them. This CDR3 has 17 amino acids. This CDR3 is CASSSDYRAQGYDTQYF. In DNA form, the CDR3 reads TGCGCCAGCAGCTCCGATTATAGGGCACAGGGTTACGATACGCAGTATTTT. Based on the CDR3 plus reference TRBV5-1 and TRBJ2-3, the full variable domain is KAGVTQTPRYLIKTRGQQVTLSCSPISGHRSVSWYQQTPGQGLQFLFEYFSETQRNKGNFPGRFSGRQFSNSRSEMNVSTLELGDSALYLCASSSDYRAQGYDTQYFGPGTRLTVL.

This clone appeared a few times. In DNA, the CDR3 is TGTGCCAGTCCGGGGGGTTCCACTGAAGCTTTCTTT. As protein: CASPGGSTEAFF. The J gene is TRBJ1-1, the V gene TRBV2, with D possibly being TRBD1 (5 bases). This CDR3 region has 12 residues. V was pared by 9 bases and J by 4 bases, with 12 bases between. Germline V gene lookup returns CDR1 SNHLY and CDR2 FYNNEI.

As concerns this clone: The junction does not match germline at one end; this may be a read error. The genes are TRBV27 and TRBJ2-1, with D uncertain. CDR1 is MNHEY and CDR2 is SMNVEV in the germline V gene (reference sequence). This CDR3 contains 10 residues. The CDR3 DNA is TGTGCCAGCAGTTACACTGAGCAGTTCTTC. Translation: CASSYTEQFF.

The rearrangement joins TRBV30 to TRBJ1-2, with 9 bases identical to TRBD1. Trimming took 4 bases from V and 4 from J; bases not matched to a gene: 16. The CDR3 is made up of 17 amino acids. Germline V gene data show CDR1 as GTSNPN and CDR2 as SVGIG (reference sequence). The CDR3 DNA sequence: TGTGCCTGGACACTCCTTCCGGGACAGGGAATTTCCTATGGCTACACCTTC. Encoded protein: CAWTLLPGQGISYGYTF.

This sequence joins TRBV5-8 and TRBJ1-2, with TRBD1 as a possible D gene (5 bases). The CDR3 is 14 amino acids. V lost 0 bases and J 1 base, leaving 7 bases between the germline ends. Germline V gene sequence: CDR1 SGHTS, CDR2 YDEGEE. The CDR3 loop reads CASSLAGFNYGYTF. In nucleotides, the CDR3 is TGTGCCAGCAGCTTGGCAGGGTTTAACTATGGCTACACCTTC.

In nucleotides, the CDR3 is TGTGCCAGCAGCTTGGGGCCTAGGTTCGAAGCTTTCTTT. This encodes CASSLGPRFEAFF. This chain uses TRBV5-4 with TRBJ1-1; D remains unclear. CDR1 and CDR2 (germline): SGHNT, YYREEE (reference sequence). V dropped 0 bases and J dropped 8 bases, with 11 bases sitting between them. The CDR3 loop spans 13 amino acids.

V usage is TRBV28 and J usage is TRBJ1-2; the D is unclear. Germline V gives CDR1 MDHEN, CDR2 SYDVKM. Trimming removed 6 bases from V and 1 base from J, with 6 bases in between. This CDR3 contains 12 residues. The CDR3 DNA follows: TGTGCCAGCAGCCCACATAACTATGGCTACACCTTC. Translating gives CASSPHNYGYTF.

V usage is TRBV6-5 and J usage is TRBJ2-5, with a possible D match to TRBD1 (5 bases). CDR1 is MNHEY and CDR2 is SVGAGI in the germline V gene. The length of the CDR3 is 12 residues. V lost 6 bases and J lost 7, with 12 bases in between. The CDR3 protein is CASSPRVGTQYF. CDR3 coding DNA: TGTGCCAGCAGCCCCAGGGTCGGGACCCAGTACTTC.

This chain links TRBV27 with TRBJ2-7, with TRBD2 matching over 8 bases. Looked up from germline, CDR1 is MNHEY and CDR2 is SMNVEV (reference sequence). V lost 10 bases to trimming and J lost 4 bases; unmatched junction nucleotides: 15. This CDR3 has 15 residues. DNA for the CDR3: TGTGCCACGGGCCGGGGGGGGAAAGCAAGTTACGAGCAGTACTTC. It specifies CATGRGGKASYEQYF.

The chain is built from TRBV15 and TRBJ2-1; TRBD2 matches 12 bases. Germline V gives CDR1 LNHNV, CDR2 YYDKDF (reference sequence). This CDR3 is built from 18 residues. J was trimmed by 8 bases and V by 0 bases; bases with no gene match: 11. CDR3 sequence (DNA): TGTGCCACCAGCAGAGATAGGGTACTAGCGGGGGGTTTGGATGAGCAGTTCTTC. Amino acid sequence: CATSRDRVLAGGLDEQFF.

The chain is built from TRBV5-1 and TRBJ1-2, with D possibly matching TRBD1 (5 bases). The V and J ends lost 8 bases and 1 base respectively, with 9 bases between them. Germline CDR1 is SGHRS and CDR2 is YFSETQ. There are 12 residues in the CDR3. CDR3 loop: CASNTGNYGYTF. Written as DNA, the CDR3 is TGCGCCAGTAATACAGGTAACTATGGCTACACCTTC. Full variable domain (remainder filled in from reference TRBV5-1 and TRBJ1-2): KAGVTQTPRYLIKTRGQQVTLSCSPISGHRSVSWYQQTPGQGLQFLFEYFSETQRNKGNFPGRFSGRQFSNSRSEMNVSTLELGDSALYLCASNTGNYGYTFGSGTRLTVV.

The chain combines TRBV4-1 with TRBJ1-4; the D gene is possibly TRBD1 (5 bases). The CDR3 has 17 amino acids. V was pared by 4 bases and J by 0 bases, with 15 bases between. The germline CDR1 and CDR2 sequences are MGHRA and YSYEKL. In DNA form, the CDR3 reads TGCGCCAGCAGCCCGAACCGCAGGGTTGCAACTAATGAAAAACTGTTTTTT. It encodes CASSPNRRVATNEKLFF.

This chain connects TRBV11-2 to TRBJ2-2; D gene uncertain. This CDR3 region has 16 residues. Germline CDR1 reads SGHAT; CDR2 reads FQNNGV. V was clipped by 1 base and J by 1 base, with 10 bases between them. CDR3 in DNA: TGTGCCAGCAGCTTAGGGAATCTAGAGAACACCGGGGAGCTGTTTTTT. This translates into CASSLGNLENTGELFF.

The chain employs TRBV4-3 and TRBJ1-6; possibly TRBD1 for D (5 bases). Trimming shortened V by 0 bases and J by 7 bases, and 10 bases separated the two germline ends. Per the germline V gene, CDR1 is LGHNA and CDR2 is YSLEER. This CDR3 is built from 15 residues. This CDR3 is CASSQDTGDNSPLHF. In nucleotides, the CDR3 is TGCGCCAGCAGCCAAGATACGGGGGACAATTCACCCCTCCACTTT.

The V and J genes are TRBV7-9 and TRBJ2-7; TRBD1 is a possible D gene (6 bases). Deletions cut 7 bases from V and 5 bases from J, with 15 bases between. The CDR3 runs to 13 residues. Per germline, CDR1 SEHNR and CDR2 FQNEAQ (reference sequence). The CDR3 bases are TGTGCCAGCAACATCAGGGGATCGGACGAGCAGTACTTC. Translation: CASNIRGSDEQYF.

The gene calls are TRBV7-3 and TRBJ1-1; D unclear. This CDR3 spans 13 amino acids. V lost 5 bases, J lost 5 bases, and 12 bases lay in between. CDR1 is SGHTA and CDR2 is FQGTGA in the germline V gene. As DNA, the CDR3 is TGTGCCAGCAGCATCGATCCTAGGACTGAAGCTTTCTTT. Its translation is CASSIDPRTEAFF.

This chain joins TRBV28 and TRBJ2-7; 10 nucleotides align to TRBD1. CDR3 length: 14 residues. Germline CDR1 and CDR2: MDHEN and SYDVKM. V dropped 6 bases and J dropped 7; count of bases not matched to a gene: 9. CDR3 DNA: TGTGCCAGCAGGGGACAGGGGCGCGCCAAAGAGCAGTACTTC. Amino acid sequence: CASRGQGRAKEQYF.

The chain combines TRBV28 with TRBJ2-3, with D perhaps matching TRBD1 (7 bases). CDR3 length: 18 amino acids. V lost 3 bases and J 1 base, leaving 20 bases between the germline ends. Germline CDR1 reads MDHEN; CDR2 reads SYDVKM. CDR3 amino acids: CASSLVSLSRGGTDTQYF. The CDR3 bases are TGTGCCAGCAGTTTGGTATCCCTTAGCAGGGGGGGCACAGATACGCAGTATTTT.